These T cell receptor beta chains were read from a single sample in a study of immune heterogeneity within non-small cell lung tumors. TCRdb called the multiplex PCR reads again in MiXCR, with one record for every CDR3 protein. The sample lists about 4,600 distinct CDR3 sequences, 36% seen once, with about 32% in the top ten. Material: lung tumor tissue. These receptors were obtained from a woman aged 50 to 60 with non-small cell lung cancer. The CDR3 runs from the conserved cysteine through the conserved F or W. The D gene is left open where the match is weak. Expanded clones are given a class, and other clones once, few, many or no size at all.

clone_size d_call j_call v_call cdr3_aa cdr3_nt
medium-sized . TRBJ1-1 TRBV28 CASRTQGYEAFF TGTGCCAGCAGGACACAGGGCTATGAAGCTTTCTTT
few TRBD2 TRBJ2-7 TRBV12-3/TRBV12-4 CASSPTSGTPYEQYF TGTGCCAGCAGCCCAACTAGCGGGACCCCCTACGAGCAGTACTTC
medium-sized . TRBJ1-5 TRBV3-1 CASSQRGGLSQPQHF TGTGCCAGCAGCCAAAGGGGAGGGCTAAGCCAGCCCCAGCATTTT
. . TRBJ1-1 TRBV30 CAWMDLGGGAEAFF TGTGCCTGGATGGATTTAGGGGGGGGAGCTGAAGCTTTCTTT
. . TRBJ1-1 TRBV2 CASSESRVHTEAFF TGTGCCAGCAGTGAATCCAGGGTTCACACTGAAGCTTTCTTT
medium-sized . TRBJ1-5 TRBV5-1 CASSVSRGQPQHF TGCGCCAGCAGCGTCTCACGGGGTCAGCCCCAGCATTTT
medium-sized TRBD1 TRBJ2-4 TRBV2 CASSRQGYIQYF TGTGCCAGCAGTCGACAGGGCTACATTCAGTACTTC
medium-sized . TRBJ2-2 TRBV5-8 CASSLGPSGELFF TGTGCCAGCAGCTTGGGACCATCCGGGGAGCTGTTTTTT
medium-sized . TRBJ1-4 TRBV2 CASSLWGGRANEKLFF TGTGCCAGCAGCCTTTGGGGCGGAAGAGCTAATGAAAAACTGTTTTTT
medium-sized . TRBJ2-5 TRBV20-1 CSASSEGQTQYF TGCAGTGCTAGTTCGGAGGGGCAGACCCAGTACTTC
. TRBD2 TRBJ2-7 TRBV5-1 CASSLGFLAGGSEQYF TGCGCCAGCAGCTTGGGTTTTCTAGCGGGAGGTTCGGAGCAGTACTTC
. . TRBJ2-7 TRBV7-2 CASRYIEYGEQYF TGTGCCAGCAGATATATAGAGTACGGCGAGCAGTACTTC
once . TRBJ1-2 TRBV28 CASSFGTNYGYTF TGTGCCAGCAGTTTCGGGACAAACTATGGCTACACCTTC
once TRBD1 TRBJ1-2 TRBV5-1 CASSLDPGQGSGYIF TGCGCCAGCAGCCTCGATCCGGGACAGGGAAGTGGCTACATCTTC
. . TRBJ1-6 TRBV20-1 CSARPTQNSPLHF TGCAGTGCTAGACCGACACAAAATTCACCCCTCCACTTT
. TRBD1 TRBJ1-3 TRBV2 CASRLRTGSGNTIYF TGTGCCAGCAGATTACGGACAGGGTCTGGAAACACCATATATTTT
medium-sized TRBD2 TRBJ2-5 TRBV20-1 CSARDQRAGGLETQYF TGCAGTGCTAGAGATCAACGGGCGGGAGGGTTGGAGACCCAGTACTTC
medium-sized . TRBJ2-2 TRBV30 CAWSVGAGELFF TGTGCCTGGAGTGTAGGGGCAGGGGAGCTGTTTTTT
. . TRBJ1-2 TRBV18 CASSPDGWYGYTF TGTGCCAGCTCACCCGACGGATGGTATGGCTACACCTTC
medium-sized . TRBJ1-4 TRBV30 CAWVGATNEKLFF TGTGCCTGGGTGGGTGCAACTAATGAAAAACTGTTTTTT
. TRBD1 TRBJ2-2 TRBV5-4 CASSPEGAQNTGELFF TGTGCCAGCAGCCCCGAGGGGGCCCAGAACACCGGGGAGCTGTTTTTT
. . TRBJ1-5 TRBV7-9 CASSFGQGNRPQHF TGTGCCAGCAGCTTTGGTCAGGGGAACAGGCCCCAGCATTTT
. TRBD1 TRBJ2-5 TRBV4-1 CASSQSRDRGQTQYF TGCGCCAGCAGCCAATCCCGGGACAGGGGACAGACCCAGTACTTC
many . TRBJ2-1 TRBV10-3 CAISDTGAGGQFF TGTGCCATCAGTGACACCGGGGCTGGGGGGCAGTTCTTC
. TRBD1 TRBJ1-2 TRBV29-1 CSVATGINYGYTF TGCAGCGTAGCGACAGGGATTAACTATGGCTACACCTTC
few . TRBJ1-2 TRBV6-1 CASSFTNYGYTF TGTGCCAGCAGTTTCACTAACTATGGCTACACCTTC
. . TRBJ2-7 TRBV24-1 CATSNRGGVEQYF TGTGCCACCAGTAACAGGGGAGGGGTCGAGCAGTACTTC
many . TRBJ2-5 TRBV11-3 CASSSSDETQYF TGTGCCAGCAGCTCCTCTGACGAGACCCAGTACTTC
. . TRBJ2-4 TRBV5-1 CASSFTGGENIQYF TGCGCCAGCAGCTTTACAGGGGGGGAAAACATTCAGTACTTC
medium-sized TRBD1 TRBJ2-6 TRBV5-1 CASTKGAPGANVLTF TGCGCCAGCACCAAGGGGGCGCCTGGGGCCAACGTCCTGACTTTC
. . TRBJ2-1 TRBV2 CASSSGLDEQSF TGTGCCAGCAGTTCAGGGTTGGATGAGCAGTCCTTC
medium-sized TRBD2 TRBJ2-3 TRBV20-1 CSARTSGGRGDTQYF TGCAGTGCTAGGACTAGCGGGGGTCGCGGGGATACGCAGTATTTT
medium-sized . TRBJ2-1 TRBV6-1 CASSSDRPGASEQFF TGTGCCAGCAGTTCGGACAGGCCGGGGGCGAGTGAGCAGTTCTTC
. . TRBJ1-2 TRBV20-1 CSARDLGGHGYTF TGCAGTGCTAGAGATTTAGGAGGGCATGGCTACACCTTC
. . TRBJ1-1 TRBV29-1 CSEKVPMNTEAFF TGCAGCGAGAAGGTCCCGATGAACACTGAAGCTTTCTTT
. TRBD1 TRBJ1-2 TRBV18 CASSPQSDRGYGYTF TGTGCCAGCTCACCTCAATCGGACAGGGGGTATGGCTACACCTTC
medium-sized TRBD1 TRBJ1-4 TRBV6-1 CASGRTGEGLKLFF TGTGCCAGCGGTAGAACAGGGGAGGGGTTAAAACTGTTTTTT
. . TRBJ1-2 TRBV20-1 CSATRDTRRGYTF TGCAGTGCAACCCGGGACACCAGACGTGGCTACACCTTC
. . TRBJ1-4 TRBV5-4 CASSPHGGNNEKLFF TGTGCCAGCAGCCCCCACGGGGGTAATAATGAAAAACTGTTTTTT
. TRBD2 TRBJ2-7 TRBV6-1 CASSEIGGSSYEQYF TGTGCCAGCAGTGAAATTGGCGGGAGCTCCTACGAGCAGTACTTC
medium-sized . TRBJ2-5 TRBV5-1 CASSYGGAETQYF TGCGCCAGCAGCTATGGGGGAGCAGAGACCCAGTACTTC
medium-sized TRBD1 TRBJ1-2 TRBV6-2/TRBV6-3 CASRGQGISYGYTF TGTGCCAGCCGTGGACAGGGGATATCTTATGGCTACACCTTC
. TRBD2 TRBJ2-7 TRBV6-2/TRBV6-3 CASSTLWGGEQYF TGTGCCAGCAGCACTCTCTGGGGGGGCGAGCAGTACTTC
. . TRBJ2-4 TRBV7-8 CSSSLVPGSDIQYF TGTTCCAGCAGCTTAGTTCCGGGGTCAGACATTCAGTACTTC
medium-sized TRBD1 TRBJ2-6 TRBV5-1 CASSGGQGLAGANVLTF TGCGCCAGCAGCGGAGGACAGGGCCTTGCGGGGGCCAACGTCCTGACTTTC
medium-sized . TRBJ2-5 TRBV18 CASSPGGETQYF TGTGCCAGCTCACCGGGGGGAGAGACCCAGTACTTC